The T cell receptor (beta chain) described here comes from a study of T-cell memory formation after mild COVID-19. This CDR3 contains 13 residues. Looked up from germline, CDR1 is MGHRA and CDR2 is YSYEKL. V gave up 1 base and J gave up 5 bases, with 8 bases separating them. Using its own MiXCR run on the 5' RACE reads, TCRdb lists one record per CDR3 protein. Among approximately 250,000 distinct CDR3 sequences, around 16% were seen once, and the ten largest hold 22%. The sequence was obtained from a man aged 18 to 30 who had mild COVID-19 (a few samples of this study predate the infection). Cell type and time point are not known. The chain uses TRBV4-1 and TRBJ2-5; D gene unclear. The sequencing sample was made of PBMCs or a T cell subset sorted from them (not recorded which). This chain's CDR3 is CASSQGIFETQYF. DNA of the CDR3: TGCGCCAGCAGCCAAGGGATTTTCGAGACCCAGTACTTC.